The text below deals with one T cell receptor (beta chain). This sample was taken from a study of blood T cell repertoires in COVID-19. Study information: Collection of acute and convalescent COVID-19 samples took place in the United States, Italy and Spain. Sample material is recorded as cDNA or gDNA derived from T cells, B-cell-depleted T cells, or PBMCs.

The junction had 4 bases not matched to a gene; V was cut back by 0 bases and J by 5 bases. From germline, CDR1 is SGHRS and CDR2 YFSETQ. The CDR3 is made up of 16 amino acids. Original processing notes: Nucleated cell counts were estimated from reference gene primer amplification. Assay used: immunoSEQ multiplex PCR; TCRdb lists only in-frame clones, some missing. The V and J calls and clone size are taken from that table; D and trimming were inferred from the DNA. The data show tens of thousands of clones, with 70% to 85% seen just once and about 3.8% held by the top ten. The TCR originated in a woman aged 60-75 years with acute or convalescent COVID-19. The genes are TRBV5-1 and TRBJ2-5, with 13 bases identical to TRBD2. Sequenced material: peripheral blood. CDR3 sequence: CASSLGLAGGGETQYF. Here the CDR3 DNA reads TGCGCCAGCAGCTTGGGACTAGCGGGAGGTGGTGAGACCCAGTACTTC.